This TCR beta chain is from a study of a mutant IDH1 vaccine in newly diagnosed glioma. Remarks on this clone: What it recognizes is unknown.

Time point here: week 35, safety follow-up. With topical imiquimod, each dose of the vaccine consisted of 300 ug of mutant IDH1 20-mer peptide. The V gene's germline CDR1 is MNHEY and CDR2 SMNVEV (reference sequence). The CDR3 runs 14 residues. V lost 4 bases to trimming and J lost 1 base; unmatched junction nucleotides: 4. Profiled with immunoSEQ multiplex PCR; TCRdb holds only in-frame clones, not every one. Of tens of thousands of clones listed, roughly 81% were seen once; the top ten hold about 4.9%. The TCR originated in a man aged 35-49 years with glioma. The gene calls are TRBV27 and TRBJ2-7, with 7 bases matching TRBD1. Sequencing was performed on PBMCs, taken from a glioma patient whose treatment included an IDH1 peptide vaccine. The CDR3 protein is CASSSGDRSYEQYF. In DNA, the CDR3 is TGTGCCAGCAGTTCAGGGGACAGATCCTACGAGCAGTACTTC.